Each of the 27 T cell receptor beta chains below was sequenced from the same sample in a study of blood T cell repertoires in COVID-19. TCRdb keeps only in-frame clones here, not all; method: immunoSEQ multiplex PCR. The repertoire holds roughly 180,000 clones, with around four fifths as singletons. The sample was PBMCs or T cells enriched from blood (not recorded which). The receptors shown here come from a woman between 50 and 59 years old in a cohort exposed to, infected with or recovered from COVID-19 (not recorded which).

The chain has TRBV12-3 or TRBV12-4 and TRBJ1-5; a weak D match, TRBD1 (6 bases). CDR3 length: 12 amino acids. The V end lost 6 bases, the J end lost 6 bases, and 9 bases lay between the germline ends. The CDR3 DNA is TGTGCCAGCAGCACAGGGTTTCAGCCCCAGCATTTT. Its translation: CASSTGFQPQHF.

This sequence joins TRBV19 and TRBJ2-1, with D perhaps matching TRBD2 (5 bases). The CDR3 sequence is 17 residues long. The V and J ends lost 7 bases and 0 bases respectively, with 19 bases between them. Germline V gives CDR1 LNHDA, CDR2 SQIVND (reference sequence). Here the CDR3 reads CASTKNPAVSSYNEQFF. The DNA of the CDR3 is TGTGCCAGTACCAAGAACCCAGCGGTTAGCTCCTACAATGAGCAGTTCTTC.

The gene calls are TRBV5-5 and TRBJ2-7; weak D call: TRBD2 (6 bases). Germline loops: CDR1 SGHKS, CDR2 YYEKEE (reference sequence). The V gene lost 0 bases and the J gene lost 5 bases, with 15 bases spanning the gap. The CDR3 contains 15 residues. CDR3 coding DNA: TGTGCCAGCAGCTTGGCTGGGACTCAGACGAACGAGCAGTACTTC. Translating it yields CASSLAGTQTNEQYF.

The J gene is TRBJ1-5, the V gene TRBV28, with D possibly being TRBD1 (6 bases). V lost 2 bases, J lost 7 bases, and 15 bases lay in between. Per germline, CDR1 MDHEN and CDR2 SYDVKM. This CDR3 contains 15 residues. CDR3 amino acids: CASSLAQGGGQPQHF. The CDR3 DNA reads TGTGCCAGCAGTTTAGCACAGGGAGGGGGACAGCCCCAGCATTTT.

The chain joins TRBV6-5 to TRBJ2-3; D is uncertain. The CDR3 sequence is 14 residues long. The germline V gene encodes CDR1 MNHEY and CDR2 SVGAGI. V was shortened by 7 bases and J by 2 bases, with 13 bases between the two germline ends. CDR3 in amino acids: CASKLYGDTDTQYF. CDR3 DNA sequence: TGTGCCAGCAAACTATACGGCGACACAGATACGCAGTATTTT.

V gene TRBV10-1 combines with J gene TRBJ2-3, with 12 positions matching TRBD2. Germline assignment: CDR1 WNHNN and CDR2 SYGVQD (reference sequence). The V and J ends lost 7 bases and 2 bases, in that order; junction bases with no gene match: 7. This CDR3 contains 16 residues. CDR3 region: CASTPGLAGNTDTQYF. The CDR3 DNA is TGCGCCAGCACCCCAGGACTAGCGGGGAACACAGATACGCAGTATTTT.

The V and J genes are TRBV3-1 (or the pseudogene TRBV3-2) and TRBJ2-3; D is uncertain. This CDR3 is 15 amino acids long. With 0 bases removed from V and 0 bases from J, the gap between germline ends came to 7 bases. Germline CDR1 is LGHDT and CDR2 is YNNKEL (reference sequence). This CDR3 reads CASSQDTRSTDTQYF. DNA of the CDR3: TGTGCCAGCAGCCAAGATACCCGGAGCACAGATACGCAGTATTTT.

The chain links TRBV24-1 to TRBJ1-1; D is perhaps TRBD1 (5 bases). Germline CDR1 and CDR2: KGHDR and SFDVKD. This CDR3 region has 12 residues. V was pared by 4 bases and J by 3 bases, with 5 bases between. This chain's CDR3 is CATSDRDTEAFF. In nucleotides, the CDR3 is TGTGCCACCAGTGACAGGGACACTGAAGCTTTCTTT.

The rearrangement uses TRBV7-9 and TRBJ2-1; the match to TRBD2 covers 14 bases. Germline CDR1 and CDR2: SEHNR and FQNEAQ (reference sequence). Germline trimming cut 3 bases from V and 7 bases from J; bases unmatched to any gene: 8. The CDR3 runs 17 residues. The CDR3 sequence is CASSFGTSGGRQNEQFF. CDR3 coding DNA: TGTGCCAGCAGCTTTGGGACTAGCGGGGGTCGGCAAAATGAGCAGTTCTTC.

This chain uses TRBV7-2 with TRBJ1-5, with D possibly matching TRBD1 (5 bases). The CDR3 consists of 12 residues. CDR1 is SGHTA and CDR2 is FQGNSA in the germline V gene. V was clipped by 3 bases and J by 7 bases, with 7 bases between them. This CDR3 reads CASSFDSQPQHF. CDR3 DNA sequence: TGTGCCAGCAGCTTCGACAGCCAGCCCCAGCATTTT.

The table lists this clone with a few counts. The V and J genes are TRBV5-1 and TRBJ1-1, with D hard to call. Trimming left V 5 bases short and J 3 bases short, with 11 bases between. CDR1 and CDR2 from the germline V gene are SGHRS and YFSETQ. The CDR3 loop spans 13 amino acids. The CDR3: CASRGGQDTEAFF. The CDR3 DNA reads as TGCGCCAGCAGAGGTGGGCAGGACACTGAAGCTTTCTTT.

This clone has just a few counts. The chain links TRBV15 to TRBJ1-5; 7 bases fit TRBD1. The V gene end was trimmed by 3 bases and the J gene end by 3 bases; junction bases not matched to a gene: 5. The germline V gene has CDR1 LNHNV and CDR2 YYDKDF (reference sequence). The CDR3 is 15 residues long. The CDR3 sequence: CATSREGQINQPQHF. The CDR3 region has the DNA TGTGCCACCAGCAGGGAGGGACAGATCAATCAGCCCCAGCATTTT. Using reference TRBV15 and TRBJ1-5 for the parts outside the CDR3, the full variable domain is DAMVIQNPRYQVTQFGKPVTLSCSQTLNHNVMYWYQQKSSQAPKLLFHYYDKDFNNEADTPDNFQSRRPNTSFCFLDIRSPGLGDTAMYLCATSREGQINQPQHFGDGTRLSIL.

The chain links TRBV19 to TRBJ2-5, with 7 bases that match TRBD1. The CDR3 covers 12 residues. The V segment lost 9 bases and the J segment 1 base; nucleotides outside the gene matches: 2. CDR1 and CDR2 from the germline V gene are LNHDA and SQIVND (reference sequence). This CDR3 reads CASSGGQETQYF. The CDR3 bases are TGTGCCAGCTCAGGGGGCCAAGAGACCCAGTACTTC.

The chain carries TRBV28 and TRBJ1-4; D call uncertain. The CDR3 has 14 amino acids. Germline lookup yields CDR1 MDHEN and CDR2 SYDVKM. The germline V and J ends were trimmed by 6 bases and 7 bases, with 15 bases remaining between them. The CDR3 is CASRGSRHGEKLFF. CDR3 nucleotide sequence: TGTGCCAGCAGGGGGAGTCGGCATGGTGAAAAACTGTTTTTT.

The J gene is TRBJ2-3, the V gene TRBV12-5; perhaps TRBD2 as D (5 bases). Trimming removed 3 bases at V and 4 bases at J, with 8 bases between. This CDR3 comprises 13 residues. In germline, CDR1 is LGHNT, CDR2 FRNRAP. CDR3 region: CASGFSGADTQYF. In nucleotides, the CDR3 is TGTGCTAGTGGTTTCTCCGGGGCAGATACGCAGTATTTT.

V gene TRBV7-9 combines with J gene TRBJ2-7, with TRBD1 identical over 7 bases. This CDR3 region has 14 residues. CDR1 is SEHNR and CDR2 is FQNEAQ in the germline V gene (reference sequence). With V trimmed by 5 bases and J by 3 bases, 7 bases remained unmatched. The CDR3 DNA reads as TGTGCCAGCAGCCCCTCCCGGACAGGCTACGAGCAGTACTTC. This sequence encodes CASSPSRTGYEQYF.

This sequence joins TRBV13 and TRBJ2-1; 10 positions agree with TRBD2. Germline V gives CDR1 PRHDT, CDR2 FYEKMQ (reference sequence). The CDR3 covers 14 residues. V was clipped by 8 bases and J by 3 bases; unmatched bases: 4. Here the CDR3 reads CASLSGRGYNEQFF. The CDR3 coding sequence is TGTGCCAGCCTGAGCGGGAGGGGCTACAATGAGCAGTTCTTC. The whole variable domain, filled in from reference TRBV13 and TRBJ2-1, reads AAGVIQSPRHLIKEKRETATLKCYPIPRHDTVYWYQQGPGQDPQFLISFYEKMQSDKGSIPDRFSAQQFSDYHSELNMSSLELGDSALYFCASLSGRGYNEQFFGPGTRLTVL.

This chain uses TRBV24-1 with TRBJ2-4, with a possible D match to TRBD2 (5 bases). Germline V gene lookup returns CDR1 KGHDR and CDR2 SFDVKD. The CDR3 runs 13 residues. V lost 0 bases and J 13 bases, leaving 12 bases between the germline ends. Here the CDR3 DNA reads TGTGCCACCAGTGATTTGCCCAGCGGAATACAGTACTTC. The encoded protein is CATSDLPSGIQYF.

The J gene is TRBJ2-3, the V gene TRBV9; D is uncertain. V was trimmed by 0 bases and J by 6 bases, leaving 14 bases between them. The germline gives CDR1 SGDLS, CDR2 YYNGEE. This CDR3 comprises 15 residues. The CDR3 protein is CASSVVGTLGDTQYF. The DNA for the CDR3 is TGTGCCAGCAGCGTAGTAGGCACCCTAGGCGATACGCAGTATTTT.

V is TRBV3-1 (or the pseudogene TRBV3-2) and J is TRBJ2-7; a possible D gene is TRBD1 (6 bases). The CDR3 length is 14 residues. V was shortened by 4 bases and J by 3 bases, with 13 bases between the two germline ends. Germline V CDR1 and CDR2: LGHDT, YNNKEL (reference sequence). CDR3 sequence reads: CASSPSGQSYEQYF. In nucleotides, the CDR3 is TGTGCCAGCAGCCCATCCGGACAGAGCTACGAGCAGTACTTC.

This clone has a handful of counts. V and J are TRBV5-4 and TRBJ1-1; D is perhaps TRBD1 (6 bases). V lost 4 bases, J lost 6 bases, and 16 bases lay in between. Per the germline V gene, CDR1 is SGHNT and CDR2 is YYREEE (reference sequence). CDR3 size: 14 residues. CDR3 protein: CASSRDTGLPEAFF. The CDR3 DNA reads as TGTGCCAGCAGCCGCGACACAGGGCTTCCTGAAGCTTTCTTT.

The chain carries TRBV24-1 and TRBJ2-7; 10 bases match TRBD1. Germline loops: CDR1 KGHDR, CDR2 SFDVKD. V dropped 4 bases and J dropped 2; count of bases not matched to a gene: 4. The CDR3 consists of 15 residues. The CDR3 protein is CATSDGTGVTYEQYF. Written as DNA, the CDR3 is TGTGCCACCAGTGACGGGACAGGGGTCACCTACGAGCAGTACTTC.

The rearrangement links TRBV6-2 or TRBV6-3 to TRBJ2-2; 8 bases fit TRBD2. This CDR3 region has 17 residues. With 2 bases clipped from V and 6 bases from J, the junction kept 11 bases outside the gene matches. The germline CDR1 and CDR2 sequences are MNHEY and SVGEGT. The CDR3: CASSYLTISGEAGELFF. The CDR3 DNA is TGTGCCAGCAGTTACCTTACGATTAGCGGGGAGGCCGGGGAGCTGTTTTTT.

This sequence joins TRBV5-4 and TRBJ2-5, with unresolved D. The length of the CDR3 is 12 residues. Germline CDR1 is SGHNT and CDR2 is YYREEE (reference sequence). The ends were cut back, 5 bases at V and 4 bases at J, with 9 bases in the middle. CDR3 sequence (DNA): TGTGCCAGCAGTCGGCCGGGAGAGACCCAGTACTTC. Amino acid sequence: CASSRPGETQYF.

The V gene is TRBV5-1, the J gene TRBJ2-5; the D gene is possibly TRBD1 (6 bases). The length of the CDR3 is 16 residues. V shed 2 bases and J shed 0 bases, with 14 bases lying between them. Germline V gene data show CDR1 as SGHRS and CDR2 as YFSETQ. CDR3 sequence (DNA): TGCGCCAGCAGCTTTTCGGGGACAATAAACCAAGAGACCCAGTACTTC. It specifies CASSFSGTINQETQYF. Full variable domain (remainder filled in from reference TRBV5-1 and TRBJ2-5): KAGVTQTPRYLIKTRGQQVTLSCSPISGHRSVSWYQQTPGQGLQFLFEYFSETQRNKGNFPGRFSGRQFSNSRSEMNVSTLELGDSALYLCASSFSGTINQETQYFGPGTRLLVL.

The chain recombines TRBV20-1 with TRBJ1-1, with D hard to call. Germline V gene sequence: CDR1 DFQATT, CDR2 SNEGSKA (reference sequence). V lost 3 bases to trimming and J lost 11 bases, with 4 bases between them. This CDR3 spans 8 amino acids. For the CDR3, the DNA is TGCAGTGCTAGGTATGCTTTCTTT. Protein sequence: CSARYAFF.

The J gene is TRBJ2-7, the V gene TRBV19, with D maybe TRBD2 (6 bases). CDR1 and CDR2 from the germline V gene are LNHDA and SQIVND (reference sequence). V dropped 3 bases and J dropped 4 bases, with 13 bases sitting between them. CDR3 size: 14 residues. CDR3 coding DNA: TGTGCCAGTAGTATTAATGGCGGGGAGTACGAGCAGTACTTC. Protein product: CASSINGGEYEQYF.